This T cell receptor beta chain originates from a study of shared T cell receptors in the human thymus. The table came from immunoSEQ multiplex PCR; TCRdb's copy has only in-frame clones and leaves some out. The data show approximately 400,000 clones, about 95% seen once. There are 15 residues in the CDR3. Germline values: CDR1 MNHEY, CDR2 SMNVEV (reference sequence). Trimming took off 5 bases at V and 2 bases at J, with 15 bases between the two ends. The sequence was collected from a human donor. The sample comprised thymocytes. This chain connects TRBV27 to TRBJ2-5; D perhaps matches TRBD1 (7 bases). DNA for the CDR3: TGTGCCAGCAGTCCTCAGACAGGGAGGCAAGAGACCCAGTACTTC. Translation: CASSPQTGRQETQYF.